What follows are 4 T cell receptor beta chains derived from one specimen sequenced in a study of cytomegalovirus exposure and HLA in healthy donors. In the PCR, 60 Vbeta and 13 Jbeta primers were used. Only in-frame clones appear in the TCRdb table, and some are missing; sequencing was by immunoSEQ multiplex PCR. The sample shows 52,000 or so clones, approximately 80% of them seen only once. Sequencing input: PBMCs. These receptors were taken from a female donor in good health and CMV-seronegative.

This sequence joins TRBV6-1 and TRBJ1-2, with 9 bases aligning to TRBD1. The germline CDR1 and CDR2 sequences are MNHNS and SASEGT. The CDR3 loop spans 14 amino acids. With V trimmed by 4 bases and J by 6 bases, 6 bases remained unmatched. The CDR3: CASSAGQGMDGYTF. The CDR3, as DNA: TGTGCCAGCAGTGCGGGACAGGGTATGGATGGCTACACCTTC.

The rearrangement uses TRBV7-9 and TRBJ1-1; D call uncertain. This CDR3 is 12 amino acids long. Germline CDR1 SEHNR, CDR2 FQNEAQ (reference sequence). Between the trimmed V and J ends, which lost 5 bases and 3 bases, there was a span of 7 bases. The CDR3: CASSHRDTEAFF. For the CDR3, the DNA is TGTGCCAGCAGCCACCGGGACACTGAAGCTTTCTTT. Combining the CDR3 with reference TRBV7-9 and TRBJ1-1 gives the whole variable domain DTGVSQNPRHKITKRGQNVTFRCDPISEHNRLYWYRQTLGQGPEFLTYFQNEAQLEKSRLLSDRFSAERPKGSFSTLEIQRTEQGDSAMYLCASSHRDTEAFFGQGTRLTVV.

This sequence joins TRBV30 and TRBJ2-7, with D perhaps matching TRBD1 (6 bases). The CDR3 runs 14 residues. The V end lost 1 base, the J end lost 0 bases, and 10 bases lay between the germline ends. CDR1 is GTSNPN and CDR2 is SVGIG in the germline V gene (reference sequence). The CDR3 spells CAWSEGVGSYEQYF. The CDR3 DNA sequence: TGTGCCTGGAGTGAGGGGGTGGGCTCCTACGAGCAGTACTTC. The full variable domain, in which reference TRBV30 and TRBJ2-7 provide the parts outside the CDR3, is SQTIHQWPATLVQPVGSPLSLECTVEGTSNPNLYWYRQAAGRGLQLLFYSVGIGQISSEVPQNLSASRPQDRQFILSSKKLLLSDSGFYLCAWSEGVGSYEQYFGPGTRLTVT.

This chain connects TRBV4-1 to TRBJ2-7, with 10 bases identical to TRBD1. Germline CDR1 MGHRA, CDR2 YSYEKL. The V and J ends lost 3 bases and 9 bases, in that order; junction bases with no gene match: 11. This CDR3 spans 15 amino acids. The CDR3 sequence: CASSHPGQGTRWQYF. CDR3 DNA sequence: TGCGCCAGCAGCCACCCGGGACAGGGGACCCGGTGGCAGTACTTC.